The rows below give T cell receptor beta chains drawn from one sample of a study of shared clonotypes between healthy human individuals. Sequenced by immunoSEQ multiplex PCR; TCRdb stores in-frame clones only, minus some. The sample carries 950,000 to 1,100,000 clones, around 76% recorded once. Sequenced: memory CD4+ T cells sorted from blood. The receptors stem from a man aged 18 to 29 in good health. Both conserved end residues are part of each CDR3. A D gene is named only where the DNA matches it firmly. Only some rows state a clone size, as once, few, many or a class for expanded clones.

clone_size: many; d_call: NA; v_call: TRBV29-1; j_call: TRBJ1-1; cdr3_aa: CSVVTAHEAFF; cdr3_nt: TGCAGCGTTGTGACTGCCCATGAAGCTTTCTTT
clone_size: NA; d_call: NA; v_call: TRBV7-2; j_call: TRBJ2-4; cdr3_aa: CASSSWGQGGNIQYF; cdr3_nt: TGTGCCAGCAGCTCCTGGGGGCAGGGGGGCAACATTCAGTACTTC
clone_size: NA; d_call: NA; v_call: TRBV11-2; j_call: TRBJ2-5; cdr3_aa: CASSMGPLETQYF; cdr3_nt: TGTGCCAGCAGCATGGGACCTTTAGAGACCCAGTACTTC
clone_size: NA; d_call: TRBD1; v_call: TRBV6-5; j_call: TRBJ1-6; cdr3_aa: CASSARDRGRPLHF; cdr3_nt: TGTGCCAGCAGTGCCCGGGACAGGGGTAGACCCCTCCACTTT
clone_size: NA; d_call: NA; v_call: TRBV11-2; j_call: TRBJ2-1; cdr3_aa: CASRNPGGNEQFF; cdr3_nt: TGTGCCAGCAGGAATCCCGGGGGAAATGAGCAGTTCTTC
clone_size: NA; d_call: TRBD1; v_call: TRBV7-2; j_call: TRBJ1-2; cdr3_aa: CASSLLDRGGYGYTF; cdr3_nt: TGTGCCAGCAGCTTATTGGACAGGGGAGGATATGGCTACACCTTC
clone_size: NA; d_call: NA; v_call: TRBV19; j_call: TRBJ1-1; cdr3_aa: CASSERQMNTEAFF; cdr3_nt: TGTGCCAGTAGTGAACGACAGATGAACACTGAAGCTTTCTTT
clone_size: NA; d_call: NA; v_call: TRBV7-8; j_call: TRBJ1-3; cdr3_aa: CASSLDSHSGNTIYF; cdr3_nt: TGTGCCAGCAGCTTAGACAGCCACTCTGGAAACACCATATATTTT
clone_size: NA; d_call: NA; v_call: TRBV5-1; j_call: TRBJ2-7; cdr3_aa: CASSLGAGLEQYF; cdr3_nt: TGCGCCAGCAGCTTGGGGGCTGGGCTTGAGCAGTACTTC
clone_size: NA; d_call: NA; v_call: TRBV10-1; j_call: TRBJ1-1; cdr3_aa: CASSESKSGKIEAFF; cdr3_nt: TGCGCCAGCAGTGAGTCGAAAAGTGGGAAAATTGAAGCTTTCTTT
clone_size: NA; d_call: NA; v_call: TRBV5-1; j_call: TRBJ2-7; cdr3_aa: CASSSSSYEQYF; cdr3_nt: TGCGCCAGCAGCTCCAGCTCCTACGAGCAGTACTTC
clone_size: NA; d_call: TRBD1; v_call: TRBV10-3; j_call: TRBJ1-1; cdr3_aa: CAISLGGVGTEAFF; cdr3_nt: TGTGCCATCAGTCTAGGGGGCGTCGGCACTGAAGCTTTCTTT
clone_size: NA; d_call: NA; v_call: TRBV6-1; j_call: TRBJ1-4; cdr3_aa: CASRGSGEKLFF; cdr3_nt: TGTGCCAGCAGGGGGTCCGGGGAAAAACTGTTTTTT
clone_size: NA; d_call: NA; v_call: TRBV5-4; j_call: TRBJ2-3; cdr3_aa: CASSLAGLSTDTQYF; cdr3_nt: TGTGCCAGCAGCTTGGCCGGTCTTTCCACAGATACGCAGTATTTT
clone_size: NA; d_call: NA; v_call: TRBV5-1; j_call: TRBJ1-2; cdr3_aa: CASSQTGATSNYGYTF; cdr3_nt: TGCGCCAGCAGCCAGACCGGGGCAACCTCTAACTATGGCTACACCTTC
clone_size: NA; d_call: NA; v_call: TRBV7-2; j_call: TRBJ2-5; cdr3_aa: CASSLWEQETQYF; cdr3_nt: TGTGCCAGCAGCTTATGGGAACAAGAGACCCAGTACTTC
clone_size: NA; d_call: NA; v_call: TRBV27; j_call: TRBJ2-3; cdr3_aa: CASSQRGMSDTQYF; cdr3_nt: TGTGCCAGCAGTCAACGGGGAATGTCAGATACGCAGTATTTT
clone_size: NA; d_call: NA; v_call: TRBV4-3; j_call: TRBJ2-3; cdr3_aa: CASSQERQLSTDTQYF; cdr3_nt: TGCGCCAGCAGCCAAGAACGGCAGCTAAGCACAGATACGCAGTATTTT
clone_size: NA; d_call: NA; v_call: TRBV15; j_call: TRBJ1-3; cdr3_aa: CATSRDSNSGNTIYF; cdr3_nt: TGTGCCACCAGCAGAGATTCGAACTCTGGAAACACCATATATTTT
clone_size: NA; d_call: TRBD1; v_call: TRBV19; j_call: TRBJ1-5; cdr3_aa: CAIFQWTGPYSNQPQHF; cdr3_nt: TGTGCCATCTTCCAATGGACAGGACCTTATAGCAATCAGCCCCAGCATTTT
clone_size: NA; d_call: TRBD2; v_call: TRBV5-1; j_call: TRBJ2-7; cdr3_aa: CASSWNAGGDEQYF; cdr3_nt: TGCGCCAGCAGCTGGAATGCGGGAGGCGACGAGCAGTACTTC
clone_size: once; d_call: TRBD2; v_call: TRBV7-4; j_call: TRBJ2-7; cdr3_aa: CASSSGGTRYEQYF; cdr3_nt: TGTGCCAGCAGCTCGGGAGGGACCCGCTACGAGCAGTACTTC
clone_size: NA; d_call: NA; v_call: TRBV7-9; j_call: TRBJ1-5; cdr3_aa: CASSLYVGGNQPQHF; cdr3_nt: TGTGCCAGCAGCTTATACGTGGGTGGCAATCAGCCCCAGCATTTT
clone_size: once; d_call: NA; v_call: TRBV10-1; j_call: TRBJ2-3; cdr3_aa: CASSDDTQYF; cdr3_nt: TGCGCCAGCAGTGATGATACGCAGTATTTT
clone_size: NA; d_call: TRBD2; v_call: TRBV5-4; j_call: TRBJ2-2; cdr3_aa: CASSWDGLAGTGTGELFF; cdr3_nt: TGTGCCAGCAGCTGGGACGGACTAGCGGGGACGGGCACCGGGGAGCTGTTTTTT
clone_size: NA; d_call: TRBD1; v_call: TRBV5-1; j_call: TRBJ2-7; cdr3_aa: CASSLGGGEGEQYF; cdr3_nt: TGCGCCAGCAGCTTGGGAGGGGGCGAGGGCGAGCAGTACTTC
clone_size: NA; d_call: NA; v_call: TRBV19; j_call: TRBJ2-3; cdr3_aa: CASSASSDTQYF; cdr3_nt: TGTGCCAGTAGTGCTAGCTCGGATACGCAGTATTTT
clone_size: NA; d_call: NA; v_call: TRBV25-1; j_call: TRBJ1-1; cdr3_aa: CASSAGLGTEAFF; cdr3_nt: TGTGCCAGCAGTGCTGGACTAGGCACTGAAGCTTTCTTT
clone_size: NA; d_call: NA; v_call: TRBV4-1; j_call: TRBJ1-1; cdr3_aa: CASSRVGHLNTEAFF; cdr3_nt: TGCGCCAGCAGCCGAGTGGGACACCTTAACACTGAAGCTTTCTTT
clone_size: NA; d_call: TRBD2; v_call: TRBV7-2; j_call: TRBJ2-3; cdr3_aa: CASSLNSGGTDTQYF; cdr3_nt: TGTGCCAGCAGCTTAAATTCGGGGGGAACAGATACGCAGTATTTT
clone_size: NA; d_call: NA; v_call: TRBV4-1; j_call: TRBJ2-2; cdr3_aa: CASLPWDTGELFF; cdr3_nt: TGCGCCAGCCTCCCGTGGGACACCGGGGAGCTGTTTTTT